The following is a T cell receptor (beta chain) sequence with its context. The antigen is not known. Random hexamers served to reverse transcribe roughly 0.5 to 1 ug RNA. Coverage of TCR beta CDR3 amplification by immunoSEQ multiplex PCR extended to 54 Vbeta and 13 Jbeta. TCRdb used MiXCR to reprocess the immunoSEQ multiplex PCR reads, holding one entry per CDR3 protein. The sample holds 160,000 or so distinct CDR3 sequences, just over 90% seen once. The data derive from a study of CD8 T cells in Susac syndrome. Whole-study results and caveats: It was acknowledged in the study that the number of individuals who were included in its TCR sequencing and HLA analysis was relatively small.

V trimming: 0 bases; J trimming: 3 bases; junction bases outside the gene matches: 7. Germline values: CDR1 DFQATT, CDR2 SNEGSKA (reference sequence). This CDR3 spans 16 amino acids. J is TRBJ1-2 and V is TRBV20-1; TRBD1 aligns across 10 bases. Source material: CD4+ T cells from PBMCs. The sequence was collected from a human donor in good health. CDR3: CSARDLGQGKDYGYTF. The CDR3 DNA reads as TGCAGTGCTAGAGATCTGGGACAGGGGAAGGACTATGGCTACACCTTC.